A selection of T cell receptor beta chains follows, all from one sample in a study of tumor-infiltrating lymphocytes in primary liver carcinoma. TCRdb processed the multiplex PCR reads anew with MiXCR; each CDR3 protein has one entry. Among tens of thousands of distinct CDR3 sequences listed, 65% to 80% were seen once. Material for sequencing was liver tumor tissue from sampling region 5. These receptors all come from a middle-aged man with primary liver carcinoma and hepatitis B virus infection. Each CDR3 is given without its conserved first and last residue. Fields, in order: clone size, J gene, V gene, CDR3 protein. The size entry is marked missing in some rows and otherwise reads once, few, many or a size class.

abundance: .
j_gene: TRBJ1-4
v_gene: TRBV29-1
CDR3aa: SVAINERLF

abundance: many
j_gene: TRBJ2-1
v_gene: TRBV13
CDR3aa: ASSLRDLQF

abundance: many
j_gene: TRBJ2-2
v_gene: TRBV5-4
CDR3aa: ASSFYPGELF

abundance: .
j_gene: TRBJ1-4
v_gene: TRBV10-3
CDR3aa: VTSPGTGDNEKLF

abundance: .
j_gene: TRBJ2-7
v_gene: TRBV5-5
CDR3aa: ASSHGTGGSAPLYEQY

abundance: few
j_gene: TRBJ2-1
v_gene: TRBV12-5
CDR3aa: VSGLTWDELF

abundance: many
j_gene: TRBJ2-3
v_gene: TRBV28
CDR3aa: ASSQWAGEALSTDTQY

abundance: .
j_gene: TRBJ2-7
v_gene: TRBV6-2/TRBV6-3
CDR3aa: ASGSGQSTYEQY

abundance: medium-sized
j_gene: TRBJ1-3
v_gene: TRBV4-1
CDR3aa: ASSQAVRGTLRSGNTIY

abundance: once
j_gene: TRBJ2-7
v_gene: TRBV28
CDR3aa: AGMDAGSSYEQY

abundance: once
j_gene: TRBJ2-7
v_gene: TRBV10-2
CDR3aa: TSRPPVLGYEQY

abundance: .
j_gene: TRBJ2-7
v_gene: TRBV7-9
CDR3aa: ASSPPGCAGGEQY

abundance: .
j_gene: TRBJ2-3
v_gene: TRBV4-2
CDR3aa: ASSEGRESTDTRY

abundance: .
j_gene: TRBJ2-3
v_gene: TRBV29-1
CDR3aa: NGGPAGGYTDTQY

abundance: many
j_gene: TRBJ2-7
v_gene: TRBV6-2/TRBV6-3
CDR3aa: ATYNYEQY

abundance: many
j_gene: TRBJ2-1
v_gene: TRBV18
CDR3aa: ASSPTTSGVSYNEQF

abundance: many
j_gene: TRBJ2-5
v_gene: TRBV6-2/TRBV6-3
CDR3aa: ASRKGAGEAQY

abundance: .
j_gene: TRBJ2-7
v_gene: TRBV7-8
CDR3aa: VSSALTGYYEQY

abundance: many
j_gene: TRBJ1-4
v_gene: TRBV10-3
CDR3aa: AISGSPGQSNEKLF

abundance: .
j_gene: TRBJ2-1
v_gene: TRBV29-1
CDR3aa: SVGGYHASATCNEQF

abundance: .
j_gene: TRBJ2-3
v_gene: TRBV6-1
CDR3aa: ASSENPNPELDMEY

abundance: many
j_gene: TRBJ2-1
v_gene: TRBV5-6
CDR3aa: ASSLAGTARQFVNEQF

abundance: .
j_gene: TRBJ2-7
v_gene: TRBV6-1
CDR3aa: ANSEAPGQGYVQY

abundance: .
j_gene: TRBJ1-5
v_gene: TRBV2
CDR3aa: ASSFFMGQGDQPQH

abundance: .
j_gene: TRBJ2-3
v_gene: TRBV2
CDR3aa: ARSGLNTDTQY

abundance: .
j_gene: TRBJ1-1
v_gene: TRBV6-5
CDR3aa: SSSEDVGRGTREGAF

abundance: many
j_gene: TRBJ2-7
v_gene: TRBV14
CDR3aa: ASSPHSGRGYEQY

abundance: many
j_gene: TRBJ2-3
v_gene: TRBV12-5
CDR3aa: ASGLEPTDTQY

abundance: .
j_gene: TRBJ2-3
v_gene: TRBV7-9
CDR3aa: GSSMVQQTDTQY

abundance: .
j_gene: TRBJ2-5
v_gene: TRBV18
CDR3aa: ASSPRETQY

abundance: .
j_gene: TRBJ2-1
v_gene: TRBV4-2
CDR3aa: ASGPRTGGSNEQF

abundance: .
j_gene: TRBJ2-1
v_gene: TRBV20-1
CDR3aa: SARPWEVGYNEQF

abundance: many
j_gene: TRBJ1-2
v_gene: TRBV11-2
CDR3aa: ASGLVQGLGYT

abundance: many
j_gene: TRBJ2-7
v_gene: TRBV5-5
CDR3aa: ASRGDSYEQY

abundance: .
j_gene: TRBJ2-2
v_gene: TRBV14
CDR3aa: TSRSARDTGGLS

abundance: .
j_gene: TRBJ2-7
v_gene: TRBV4-1
CDR3aa: SGSPTGGGWEEQY

abundance: .
j_gene: TRBJ2-7
v_gene: TRBV12-3/TRBV12-4
CDR3aa: ACNSLGIGEQY

abundance: .
j_gene: TRBJ2-7
v_gene: TRBV11-2
CDR3aa: ASGIDPLGQGSYEWY

abundance: .
j_gene: TRBJ1-2
v_gene: TRBV12-3/TRBV12-4
CDR3aa: AGSLRDGPLYGYT

abundance: .
j_gene: TRBJ2-1
v_gene: TRBV28
CDR3aa: ASSLAGGPGQF

abundance: .
j_gene: TRBJ2-2
v_gene: TRBV5-1
CDR3aa: ASSLDGRTDGTGELF

abundance: .
j_gene: TRBJ2-5
v_gene: TRBV11-1
CDR3aa: ASSLEARPQGTQC

abundance: many
j_gene: TRBJ2-5
v_gene: TRBV5-4
CDR3aa: ASSLGTGRETQY

abundance: .
j_gene: TRBJ2-1
v_gene: TRBV5-6
CDR3aa: ASSLAGTAWQSVNEQF

abundance: .
j_gene: .
v_gene: TRBV11-1
CDR3aa: ASSRGLAVSTDAQH

abundance: .
j_gene: TRBJ2-3
v_gene: TRBV6-2/TRBV6-3
CDR3aa: VSSETASTDTQY

abundance: .
j_gene: TRBJ2-1
v_gene: TRBV10-1
CDR3aa: ASSGKRGSYNKQF

abundance: .
j_gene: TRBJ2-5
v_gene: TRBV29-1
CDR3aa: SVSVEYQETQY

abundance: many
j_gene: TRBJ2-5
v_gene: TRBV2
CDR3aa: ASSEKQAQY

abundance: .
j_gene: TRBJ1-1
v_gene: TRBV11-2
CDR3aa: ASSSGGDTEAF

abundance: .
j_gene: TRBJ1-2
v_gene: TRBV10-3
CDR3aa: AIMETGDDWPGYT

abundance: .
j_gene: TRBJ2-3
v_gene: TRBV4-1
CDR3aa: ASIQGVGTSGSGIDTQY

abundance: once
j_gene: TRBJ2-1
v_gene: TRBV20-1
CDR3aa: SAISFTSGTYNEQF

abundance: .
j_gene: TRBJ2-3
v_gene: TRBV5-1
CDR3aa: ANRGRLDTQY

abundance: .
j_gene: TRBJ2-6
v_gene: TRBV11-2
CDR3aa: ASSLGHSWREGRSGANVLT